This TCR beta chain stems from a study of human T cells and chemical hapten exposure. Study-wide background: Throughout a study of 20 to 25 weeks, patients underwent weekly scalp administration of diphenylcyclopropenone doses.

TCRdb called the RACE reads again in MiXCR, with one record for every CDR3 protein. The repertoire holds 80,000 to 95,000 distinct CDR3 sequences, with roughly a tenth as singletons. The sample's time point: pre-sensitization, week 0. As to treatment: therapeutic diphenylcyclopropenone sensitization with weekly scalp DPC. The V and J ends lost 2 bases and 4 bases respectively, with 3 bases between them. The CDR3 totals 11 residues. From germline, CDR1 is SQVTM and CDR2 ANQGSEA. This receptor was taken from a woman between 40 and 50 years old with alopecia areata. Some clones in this sample may be carry-over from other donors' samples. The source was whole blood, collected in connection with sensitization to the hapten diphenylcyclopropenone (DPC). J is TRBJ2-1 and V is TRBV29-1; D remains ambiguous. CDR3 coding DNA: TGCAGCGTTGAACAGTACAATGAGCAGTTCTTC. Amino acid sequence: CSVEQYNEQFF.